The TCR beta chain under discussion was sequenced for a study of T cells in tuberculosis (dated by TCRdb to the late 2010s). Background on the whole study: In the study, CD1B tetramers and high-throughput TCR immunosequencing were combined to characterize T cells specific for the mycobacterial lipid antigen glucose monomycolate (GMM). PBMC from patients with active tuberculosis were archived either before the start of standard anti-tuberculosis treatment or within 7 days of starting that treatment. In a South African clinical cohort, IGRA-negative adolescents, IGRA-positive adolescents with latent tuberculosis and adults with active tuberculosis were compared, with nine to eleven people in each group.

TCR libraries were generated with the immunoSEQ multiplex PCR assay, using TCR-beta and/or TCR-alpha/delta assays for each sample. The amplified TCR libraries were sequenced on the Illumina high-throughput platform. Processing in the source paper ran as follows. Clustering and dimensionality reduction were performed using pairwise TCRdist distances among GMM-specific receptors from ex vivo sorted or in vitro expanded T cells. Each clinical repertoire was assigned a mean NN-distance score, defined as the average TCRdist to the nearest 10% of tetramer-positive reference sequences. GEM TCR motif frequency was calculated as the fraction of unique TCRs that matched known GEM sequences in V/J usage and CDR3 length. Active tuberculosis was classified by linear discriminant analysis with leave-one-out cross-validation, implemented in scikit-learn. The immuneACCESS repertoire file appears here via TCRdb, limited to in-frame rearrangements. These files lack a portion of the clones; in checked studies, under half of the deficit traces to unresolved V genes, and the cause of the others is not known. The DNA was the basis for D and trimming; V, J and clone size are from that table. The sample table lists about 33,000 clones, 70% to 90% of them with a count of one. Almost 5.5% of the sample comes from the top ten.

Points the paper makes about the study in general: The smaller NN-distances in active tuberculosis patients were driven in part by shorter CDR3-alpha lengths, while the difference seen for TCR-beta was not statistically significant. Active tuberculosis TCR-alpha repertoires showed smaller mean NN-distances to GMM-specific TCRs than IGRA-negative controls, suggesting clonal expansion of these TCRs. With the diverse GMM-specific repertoire as input, a classifier achieved more than 85% accuracy (AUROC 0.90), whereas GEM motif frequencies as input gave 55% to 75% accuracy. Clinical samples were chosen by availability of cryopreserved specimens, and active tuberculosis cases were adults while controls were adolescents.

Sample time point, as interpreted from the label and publication: new active TB diagnosis, blood taken before or within 7 days of starting treatment. Patients with active tuberculosis were defined as newly diagnosed, HIV-seronegative South African adults aged 18 years or older. Confirmation of active tuberculosis was obtained by positive sputum smear microscopy and/or positive M. tuberculosis culture. Immunosequencing was performed on unsorted cryopreserved PBMC, with 110,000 or so T cells per clinical donor covered on average. Points on this clone: The antigen this receptor binds is unknown. The record has no base qualities; no much larger clone is one base away.

The CDR3 goes from the cysteine to the phenylalanine over 14 residues. Only the CDR3 DNA is retained, 42 bases long and in frame from the first base. From V the trimming removes 5 bases and from J it removes 0 bases, while the gene matches leave 4 bases of the junction unaccounted for. The germline V gene (reference sequence) supplies CDR1 GTSNPN and CDR2 SVGIG. This clonotype was obtained from an adult with tuberculosis. Sequenced here: PBMCs, sampled at tuberculosis diagnosis. This receptor chain uses TRBV30 and TRBJ2-3; 8 bases in the middle match TRBD2. The CDR3 region has the sequence CAWQSGGSTDTQYF. The nucleotides are TGTGCCTGGCAAAGCGGGGGAAGCACAGATACGCAGTATTTT.